This record covers a single T cell receptor (beta chain). What it binds is unknown. This record belongs to a study of cytomegalovirus exposure and HLA in healthy donors. The study's findings and limits: Accurate prediction of HLA-A and HLA-B alleles (for most subjects) was reportedly achieved from TCR beta sequences.

13 Jbeta primers and 60 Vbeta primers were used for the PCR. Only in-frame clones appear in the TCRdb table, and some are missing; sequencing was by immunoSEQ multiplex PCR. Altogether about 80,000 clones are present, around 62% being singletons, with the ten largest covering 4% to 4.5%. The CDR3 is 13 amino acids. The germline gives CDR1 SGHRS, CDR2 YFSETQ. Losses at the gene ends were 0 bases for V and 15 bases for J; bases not matched to a gene: 9. V is TRBV5-1 and J is TRBJ2-1, with TRBD2 matching 7 bases. Sequencing input: PBMCs. The receptor's source is a male donor in good health and CMV-seropositive. The CDR3 nucleotides read TGCGCCAGCAGCTTGGTCGGGGGGTCCGGGGGGTTCTTC. Encoded protein: CASSLVGGSGGFF.